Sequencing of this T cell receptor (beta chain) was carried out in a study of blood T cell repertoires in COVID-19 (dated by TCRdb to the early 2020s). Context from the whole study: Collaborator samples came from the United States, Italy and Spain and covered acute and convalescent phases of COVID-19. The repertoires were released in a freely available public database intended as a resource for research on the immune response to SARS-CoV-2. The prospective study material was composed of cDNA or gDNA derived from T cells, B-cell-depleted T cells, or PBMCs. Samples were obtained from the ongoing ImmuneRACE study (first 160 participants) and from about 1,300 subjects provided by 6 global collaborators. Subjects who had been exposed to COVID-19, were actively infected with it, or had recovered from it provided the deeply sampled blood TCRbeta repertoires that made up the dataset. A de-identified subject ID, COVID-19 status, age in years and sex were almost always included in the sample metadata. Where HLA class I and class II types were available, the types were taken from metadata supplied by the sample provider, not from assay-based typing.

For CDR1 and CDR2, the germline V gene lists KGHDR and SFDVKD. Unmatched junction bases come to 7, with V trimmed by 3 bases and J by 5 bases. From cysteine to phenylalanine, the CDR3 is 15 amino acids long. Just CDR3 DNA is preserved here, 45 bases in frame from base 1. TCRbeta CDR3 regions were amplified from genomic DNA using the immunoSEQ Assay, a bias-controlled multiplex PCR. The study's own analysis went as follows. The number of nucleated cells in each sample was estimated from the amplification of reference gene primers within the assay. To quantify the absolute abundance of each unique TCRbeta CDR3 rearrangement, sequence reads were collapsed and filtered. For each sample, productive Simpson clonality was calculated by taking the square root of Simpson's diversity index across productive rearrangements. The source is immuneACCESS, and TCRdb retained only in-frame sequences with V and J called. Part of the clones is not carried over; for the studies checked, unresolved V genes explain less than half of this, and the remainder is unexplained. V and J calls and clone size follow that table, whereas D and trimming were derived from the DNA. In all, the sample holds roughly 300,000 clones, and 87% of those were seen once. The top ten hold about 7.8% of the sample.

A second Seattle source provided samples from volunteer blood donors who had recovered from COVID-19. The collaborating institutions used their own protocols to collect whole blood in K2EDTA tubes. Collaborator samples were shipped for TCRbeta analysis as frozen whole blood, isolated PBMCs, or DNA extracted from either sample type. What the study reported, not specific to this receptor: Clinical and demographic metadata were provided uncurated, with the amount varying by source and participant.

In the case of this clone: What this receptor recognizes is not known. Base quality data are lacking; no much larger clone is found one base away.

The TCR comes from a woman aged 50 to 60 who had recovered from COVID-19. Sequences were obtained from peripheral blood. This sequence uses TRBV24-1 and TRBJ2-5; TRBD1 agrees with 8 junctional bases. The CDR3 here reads CATSDHRGSGETQYF. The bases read TGTGCCACCAGTGATCACAGGGGGTCCGGGGAGACCCAGTACTTC.